These 21 T cell receptor beta chains were all obtained from the same sample, sequenced in a study of spatial heterogeneity in lung cancer. Findings of the study overall: It was found that expanded intratumoral alpha and beta TCR counts tracked tumor mutation counts.

Specified time point: sample taken at primary tumor resection. No antigen has been identified for these receptors. TCRdb passed the 5' RACE reads through MiXCR, listing each CDR3 protein once. The sample holds 4,500 to 6,000 distinct CDR3 sequences, 7.8% seen once. The sequenced sample was lung tumor tissue, obtained at surgery. The origin of the receptors is a female donor with early-stage non-small cell lung cancer.

CDR3 DNA: TGCGCCAGCACCCGGACAGGGCCGAACACTGAAGCTTTCTTT. Encoded protein: CASTRTGPNTEAFF. The chain has TRBV5-1 and TRBJ1-1; 8 bases map to TRBD1. In germline, CDR1 is SGHRS, CDR2 YFSETQ. CDR3 length: 14 amino acids. The V gene end was trimmed by 6 bases and the J gene end by 1 base; junction bases not matched to a gene: 5.

This clonotype is medium-sized by share. The rearrangement links TRBV27 to TRBJ2-1, with TRBD2 matching 9 bases. Germline V gene data show CDR1 as MNHEY and CDR2 as SMNVEV (reference sequence). The CDR3 consists of 16 residues. J was trimmed by 5 bases and V by 6 bases; bases with no gene match: 11. The CDR3 protein is CASRGSTSGSDNEQFF. The CDR3 bases are TGTGCCAGCAGAGGTTCTACTAGCGGGTCAGACAATGAGCAGTTCTTC.

This clonotype is medium-sized. The V call is TRBV6-2 or TRBV6-3, the J call TRBJ2-3; either TRBD1 or TRBD2 may fit D (5 bases each). Germline V lookup: CDR1 MNHEY, CDR2 SVGEGT. The CDR3 has 13 amino acids. V gave up 8 bases and J gave up 1 base, with 10 bases separating them. The chain's CDR3 is CASVRGGTDTQYF. The CDR3, as DNA: TGTGCCAGCGTTAGGGGAGGCACAGATACGCAGTATTTT.

By share, this clonotype counts as medium-sized. This chain connects TRBV15 to TRBJ2-1, with 10 bases that match TRBD1. Losses at the gene ends were 0 bases for V and 7 bases for J; bases not matched to a gene: 6. Per the germline V gene, CDR1 is LNHNV and CDR2 is YYDKDF (reference sequence). The CDR3 is 16 amino acids. This CDR3 reads CATSRDWDRGYNEQFF. DNA of the CDR3: TGTGCCACCAGCAGAGATTGGGACAGGGGTTATAATGAGCAGTTCTTC.

This clonotype came up many times. The chain employs TRBV7-9 and TRBJ2-5, with TRBD1 matching 7 bases. Germline CDR1 SEHNR, CDR2 FQNEAQ (reference sequence). The CDR3 sequence is 16 residues long. Germline trimming cut 5 bases from V and 3 bases from J; bases unmatched to any gene: 12. The CDR3 loop reads CASSEPLSRGKETQYF. In nucleotides, the CDR3 is TGTGCCAGCAGCGAGCCCCTAAGCAGGGGGAAAGAGACCCAGTACTTC.

This clonotype is classed as medium-sized. The CDR3 DNA follows: TGTGCCAGCAGCTTATGGTACGAGCAGTACTTC. This gives the protein CASSLWYEQYF. This chain connects TRBV5-4 to TRBJ2-7; D gene uncertain. The CDR3 length is 11 residues. The germline V gene encodes CDR1 SGHNT and CDR2 YYREEE (reference sequence). Trimming removed 2 bases at V and 4 bases at J, with 4 bases between.

This clonotype is labeled as medium-sized. The genes are TRBV11-3 and TRBJ2-2; 9 bases match TRBD1. The CDR3 runs 16 residues. Germline V lookup: CDR1 SGHNT, CDR2 YENEEA. V was pared by 5 bases and J by 4 bases, with 8 bases of the junction left unmatched. CDR3 loop: CASSPGQGDGTGELFF. The CDR3, as DNA: TGTGCCAGCAGCCCGGGACAGGGTGATGGCACCGGGGAGCTGTTTTTT.

By its share, this clonotype is medium-sized. This chain links TRBV28 with TRBJ2-7, with D possibly matching TRBD2 (5 bases). The ends were cut back, 4 bases at V and 4 bases at J, with 17 bases in the middle. Germline values: CDR1 MDHEN, CDR2 SYDVKM. This CDR3 contains 15 residues. CDR3 sequence (DNA): TGTGCCAGCAGTTCCCGGCCGGGCGGAGGATACGAGCAGTACTTC. Amino acid sequence: CASSSRPGGGYEQYF.

This clonotype has ten or more counts. The genes are TRBV10-3 and TRBJ2-3; 7 nucleotides match TRBD2. Germline lookup yields CDR1 ENHRY and CDR2 SYGVKD. J was trimmed by 2 bases and V by 10 bases; bases with no gene match: 12. The CDR3 extends over 15 amino acids. CDR3 residues: CATRGAGSITDTQYF. Written as DNA, the CDR3 is TGTGCCACTCGAGGAGCGGGGAGCATCACAGATACGCAGTATTTT.

The table lists this clonotype with many counts. The CDR3: CASSLEGGKNIQYF. As DNA, the CDR3 is TGTGCCAGCAGCTTAGAGGGCGGTAAAAACATTCAGTACTTC. V is TRBV7-2 and J is TRBJ2-4; the D is unclear. V shed 1 base and J shed 4 bases, with 8 bases lying between them. Germline CDR1 and CDR2: SGHTA and FQGNSA. The CDR3 loop spans 14 amino acids.

This clonotype was seen a few times. This chain links TRBV7-8 with TRBJ2-5; D is unclear. The CDR3 length is 14 residues. Germline V gene sequence: CDR1 SGHVS, CDR2 FQNEAQ. With 1 base removed from V and 4 bases from J, the gap between germline ends came to 10 bases. CDR3 nucleotide sequence: TGTGCCAGCAGCTTAGTTGTAGGGCTAGAGACCCAGTACTTC. This sequence encodes CASSLVVGLETQYF.

The chain couples TRBV12-3 or TRBV12-4 to TRBJ2-2; D is undetermined. The CDR3 is made up of 14 amino acids. Trimming took off 3 bases at V and 1 base at J, with 6 bases between the two ends. As DNA, the CDR3 is TGTGCCAGCAGTTTTGGTTTGAACACCGGGGAGCTGTTTTTT. Translating gives CASSFGLNTGELFF.

This clonotype is medium-sized within its sample. This chain connects TRBV9 to TRBJ1-1; D perhaps matches TRBD1 (5 bases). From germline, CDR1 is SGDLS and CDR2 YYNGEE. Trimming left V 0 bases short and J 4 bases short, with 7 bases between. This CDR3 region has 13 residues. The CDR3 coding sequence is TGTGCCAGCAGCGTAGAGAGGGGCACTGAAGCTTTCTTT. Its protein product is CASSVERGTEAFF.

The CDR3 DNA reads TGCAGCGTGACGACTAGTACACGGGAGACCCAGTACTTC. Translation gives CSVTTSTRETQYF. The gene calls are TRBV29-1 and TRBJ2-5, with D possibly matching TRBD2 (6 bases). This CDR3 contains 13 residues. Trimming took 6 bases from V and 5 from J, leaving 16 bases between them. Germline V gene data show CDR1 as SQVTM and CDR2 as ANQGSEA.

This clonotype appeared many times. The chain links TRBV9 to TRBJ2-5; TRBD2 agrees at 10 bases. Germline CDR1 is SGDLS and CDR2 is YYNGEE. After removal of 3 bases from V and 2 bases from J, the junction contained 22 bases not matched to a gene. CDR3 length equals 21 residues. In nucleotides, the CDR3 is TGTGCCAGCAGCGCGACGCCAGACCTAGCGGGGGAAACCCCTCAGCAAGAGACCCAGTACTTC. Protein sequence: CASSATPDLAGETPQQETQYF.

By sample fraction, this clonotype is medium-sized. The rearrangement uses TRBV2 and TRBJ1-1; D is perhaps TRBD1 (5 bases). Germline V gene sequence: CDR1 SNHLY, CDR2 FYNNEI. This CDR3 has 13 residues. Trimming cost V 3 bases and J 5 bases, with 10 bases left between them. The chain's CDR3 is CASSDRPGTEAFF. For the CDR3, the DNA is TGTGCCAGCAGTGATCGGCCAGGGACTGAAGCTTTCTTT.

This clonotype is categorized as medium-sized. The chain recombines TRBV6-2 or TRBV6-3 with TRBJ2-1; D perhaps matches TRBD1 (6 bases). V dropped 2 bases and J dropped 2 bases, with 10 bases sitting between them. Germline loops: CDR1 MNHEY, CDR2 SVGEGT. The CDR3 spans 15 residues. DNA of the CDR3: TGTGCCAGCAGTTACGGGCCAGGGGCCTACAATGAGCAGTTCTTC. It encodes CASSYGPGAYNEQFF.

This clonotype came up many times. It is unclear where the CDR3 begins or ends on the DNA, so no DNA is shown, and the CDR3 is as TCRdb lists it. V usage is TRBV5-6 and J usage is TRBJ2-2. The CDR3 contains 16 residues when both ends are counted. Germline CDR1 is SGHDT and CDR2 is YYEEEE. This CDR3 is CASSFSRGGTPGSCFF.

This clonotype qualifies as medium-sized. V usage is TRBV27 and J usage is TRBJ1-1, with D uncertain. V was shortened by 1 base and J by 1 base, with 10 bases between the two germline ends. This CDR3 spans 15 amino acids. Germline values: CDR1 MNHEY, CDR2 SMNVEV (reference sequence). In nucleotides, the CDR3 is TGTGCCAGCAGTTTATATGTGGATACGAACACTGAAGCTTTCTTT. Its protein product is CASSLYVDTNTEAFF.

Relative to its sample, this clonotype is medium-sized. CDR3 amino acids: CASSFIGTVEAFF. The CDR3 region has the DNA TGTGCCAGCAGTTTTATAGGGACAGTCGAAGCTTTCTTT. V and J are TRBV27 and TRBJ1-1; 7 positions match TRBD1. V lost 3 bases to trimming and J lost 8 bases; unmatched junction nucleotides: 6. Germline V gives CDR1 MNHEY, CDR2 SMNVEV (reference sequence). The CDR3 runs to 13 residues.

This clonotype occurred many times. The chain combines TRBV30 with TRBJ2-7; unclear D gene. The germline CDR1 and CDR2 sequences are GTSNPN and SVGIG (reference sequence). Trimming left V 4 bases short and J 4 bases short, with 8 bases between. The CDR3 is 11 amino acids. The CDR3 coding sequence is TGTGCCTGGACACAAGATTACGAGCAGTACTTC. Its protein is CAWTQDYEQYF.